Listed here are 26 T cell receptor beta chains from one sample, sequenced in a study of blood T cell repertoires in COVID-19. Produced via immunoSEQ multiplex PCR; TCRdb's table is partial and in-frame only. This table has approximately 150,000 clones, around nine tenths appearing once. Sequenced sample: peripheral blood. All receptors come from a man between 60 and 75 years old with active or convalescent COVID-19.

The DNA of the CDR3 is TGTGCCAGCAGCTTAGGTTCCAGCGGGGGGTCGAATGAGCAGTTCTTC. Its protein product is CASSLGSSGGSNEQFF. The chain combines TRBV7-9 with TRBJ2-1; TRBD2 matches 9 bases. The germline gives CDR1 SEHNR, CDR2 FQNEAQ (reference sequence). The length of the CDR3 is 16 residues. Trimming at V came to 1 base and at J to 7 bases, leaving 8 bases not matched to a gene.

The chain employs TRBV5-1 and TRBJ2-7; possibly TRBD1 for D (6 bases). V shed 3 bases and J shed 2 bases, with 15 bases lying between them. The CDR3 has 15 amino acids. Per the germline V gene, CDR1 is SGHRS and CDR2 is YFSETQ. CDR3 loop: CASSYGQTPTYEQYF. The CDR3 DNA reads TGCGCCAGCAGCTATGGACAGACTCCGACCTACGAGCAGTACTTC.

The rearrangement joins TRBV11-3 to TRBJ2-1, with 9 bases fitting TRBD2. The CDR3 has 13 residues. Germline values: CDR1 SGHNT, CDR2 YENEEA. V lost 3 bases to trimming and J lost 8 bases; unmatched junction nucleotides: 2. The CDR3, as DNA: TGTGCCAGCAGCTTTAGCGGGAGCGATGAGCAGTTCTTC. This codes for CASSFSGSDEQFF.

V is TRBV11-2 and J is TRBJ2-1, with 14 bases matching TRBD2. There are 16 residues in the CDR3. V shed 5 bases and J 7 bases; nucleotides not matched to a gene: 7. Germline-derived CDR1 and CDR2 are SGHAT and FQNNGV. As DNA, the CDR3 is TGTGCCAGCAGCGGGAGGACTAGCGGGAGGAATAATGAGCAGTTCTTC. Protein product: CASSGRTSGRNNEQFF.

V and J are TRBV5-4 and TRBJ2-7, with D tentatively TRBD1 (5 bases). Germline loops: CDR1 SGHNT, CDR2 YYREEE (reference sequence). V dropped 6 bases and J dropped 0 bases, with 13 bases sitting between them. This CDR3 comprises 14 residues. The CDR3 loop reads CASTQGRDSYEQYF. For the CDR3, the DNA is TGTGCCAGCACCCAGGGTAGGGACTCCTACGAGCAGTACTTC.

The CDR3 spells CASSLDRFSYEQYF. For the CDR3, the DNA is TGTGCCAGCAGCTTGGACAGGTTTTCCTACGAGCAGTACTTC. This sequence joins TRBV5-4 and TRBJ2-7, with D maybe TRBD1 (5 bases). The CDR3 runs 14 residues. Germline V gene lookup returns CDR1 SGHNT and CDR2 YYREEE (reference sequence). V dropped 0 bases and J dropped 1 base, with 8 bases sitting between them.

In DNA form, the CDR3 reads TGTGCCATCAGTGAGAGGGGGAGCACGCTCCACTTT. It codes for CAISERGSTLHF. The chain is built from TRBV10-3 and TRBJ1-6; maybe TRBD1 (6 bases). The CDR3 has 12 residues. The V gene lost 2 bases and the J gene lost 16 bases, with 12 bases spanning the gap. The V gene's germline CDR1 is ENHRY and CDR2 SYGVKD.

The chain uses TRBV7-8 and TRBJ1-2; D unresolved. The CDR3 covers 14 residues. V was cut by 1 base and J by 5 bases, with 11 bases left in between. From germline, CDR1 is SGHVS and CDR2 FQNEAQ. This CDR3 is CASSLDRYYYGYTF. The CDR3 bases are TGTGCCAGCAGCTTAGACCGCTACTATTATGGCTACACCTTC.

The genes are TRBV5-4 and TRBJ1-2; D might be TRBD1 (6 bases). The germline V gene has CDR1 SGHNT and CDR2 YYREEE (reference sequence). The V gene lost 1 base and the J gene lost 8 bases, with 15 bases spanning the gap. The CDR3 is made up of 14 amino acids. Here the CDR3 reads CASSLSLPGEGYTF. The CDR3 bases are TGTGCCAGCAGCTTGAGTCTGCCAGGGGAAGGCTACACCTTC.

The chain employs TRBV27 and TRBJ2-1; possibly TRBD2 for D (7 bases). The ends were cut back, 10 bases at V and 1 base at J, with 20 bases in the middle. The CDR3 has 16 residues. Germline values: CDR1 MNHEY, CDR2 SMNVEV (reference sequence). CDR3 DNA: TGTGCCATCAGAAAAGCGGGGAGGGGGTCCTACAATGAGCAGTTCTTC. It encodes CAIRKAGRGSYNEQFF.

CDR3 nucleotide sequence: TGTGCCGGGAGAACTTCGGCCAGCTCTGGAAACACCATATATTTT. Protein: CAGRTSASSGNTIYF. The genes are TRBV7-9 and TRBJ1-3; D is ambiguous. CDR3 size: 15 residues. CDR1 and CDR2 (germline): SEHNR, FQNEAQ (reference sequence). V shed 11 bases and J shed 0 bases, with 17 bases lying between them. Using reference TRBV7-9 and TRBJ1-3 for the parts outside the CDR3, the full variable domain is DTGVSQNPRHKITKRGQNVTFRCDPISEHNRLYWYRQTLGQGPEFLTYFQNEAQLEKSRLLSDRFSAERPKGSFSTLEIQRTEQGDSAMYLCAGRTSASSGNTIYFGEGSWLTVV.

The rearrangement uses TRBV6-5 and TRBJ1-1; no firm D call. Per germline, CDR1 MNHEY and CDR2 SVGAGI. The CDR3 length is 11 residues. Trimming shortened V by 6 bases and J by 4 bases, and 6 bases separated the two germline ends. The CDR3 sequence: CASRMATEAFF. Written as DNA, the CDR3 is TGTGCCAGCAGGATGGCCACTGAAGCTTTCTTT.

This sequence joins TRBV19 and TRBJ1-1, with a weak D call TRBD1 (6 bases). CDR1 is LNHDA, CDR2 SQIVND, per germline (reference sequence). This CDR3 is built from 14 residues. Deletions cut 4 bases from V and 0 bases from J, with 9 bases between. The CDR3: CASSTRTVNTEAFF. The CDR3 nucleotides read TGTGCCAGTAGTACACGGACAGTGAACACTGAAGCTTTCTTT.

The table lists this clone with a few counts. The chain has TRBV19 and TRBJ1-2; D not resolved. This CDR3 is built from 13 residues. The germline V gene has CDR1 LNHDA and CDR2 SQIVND (reference sequence). V was trimmed by 4 bases and J by 5 bases, leaving 11 bases between them. The CDR3 loop is CASSKSGKYGYTF. Here the CDR3 DNA reads TGTGCCAGTAGTAAGTCCGGGAAGTATGGCTACACCTTC.

The J gene is TRBJ2-5, the V gene TRBV27; 9 nucleotides line up with TRBD2. V dropped 2 bases and J dropped 0; count of bases not matched to a gene: 7. The CDR3 has 17 residues. Germline V gene sequence: CDR1 MNHEY, CDR2 SMNVEV (reference sequence). The CDR3: CASSLRRLAGNQETQYF. DNA of the CDR3: TGTGCCAGCAGTTTACGGAGGCTAGCGGGAAACCAAGAGACCCAGTACTTC.

The chain links TRBV12-3 or TRBV12-4 to TRBJ2-2, with D uncertain. CDR3 size: 12 residues. Trimming stripped 8 bases from V and 6 bases from J, with 10 bases between. The CDR3 sequence: CASGGRPGELFF. As DNA, the CDR3 is TGTGCCAGCGGCGGTCGTCCCGGGGAGCTGTTTTTT.

J is TRBJ1-2 and V is TRBV6-5; D is perhaps TRBD1 (6 bases). V lost 7 bases and J 3 bases, leaving 15 bases between the germline ends. The germline V gene has CDR1 MNHEY and CDR2 SVGAGI. The CDR3 contains 14 residues. The CDR3 DNA is TGTGCCAGCAATAACGGCAGGGGCCACTATGGCTACACCTTC. It codes for CASNNGRGHYGYTF.

The chain is built from TRBV7-8 and TRBJ1-2; TRBD1 might be the D (5 bases). Germline loops: CDR1 SGHVS, CDR2 FQNEAQ. V was cut by 0 bases and J by 4 bases, with 12 bases left in between. This CDR3 spans 15 amino acids. CDR3 nucleotides: TGTGCCAGCAGCTTAGCGGAGGGGCCCGTCTATGGCTACACCTTC. As protein: CASSLAEGPVYGYTF. Variable domain in full (rest from reference TRBV7-8 and TRBJ1-2): GAGVSQSPRYKVAKRGQDVALRCDPISGHVSLFWYQQALGQGPEFLTYFQNEAQLDKSGLPSDRFFAERPEGSVSTLKIQRTQQEDSAVYLCASSLAEGPVYGYTFGSGTRLTVV.

The chain carries TRBV3-1 (or the pseudogene TRBV3-2) and TRBJ1-4, with a tentative D call TRBD1 (5 bases). This CDR3 is 12 amino acids long. Germline V CDR1 and CDR2: LGHDT, YNNKEL (reference sequence). V lost 1 base and J 11 bases, leaving 8 bases between the germline ends. The DNA for the CDR3 is TGTGCCAGCAGCCAAGCCGGGGGGAAACTGTTTTTT. It translates to CASSQAGGKLFF.

The chain carries TRBV10-2 and TRBJ1-2; 7 bases line up with TRBD1. The CDR3 loop spans 18 amino acids. Per germline, CDR1 WSHSY and CDR2 SAAADI. Trimming at V came to 4 bases and at J to 2 bases, leaving 16 bases not matched to a gene. The CDR3 DNA reads TGCGCCAGCAGTGGAACCCTTTTTGGACAGGCGGGGAACTATGGCTACACCTTC. This encodes CASSGTLFGQAGNYGYTF.

This chain links TRBV5-1 with TRBJ1-5; 7 positions agree with TRBD1. CDR3 length: 15 amino acids. Trimming removed 2 bases from V and 5 bases from J; junction bases left unmatched: 7. The germline CDR1 and CDR2 sequences are SGHRS and YFSETQ. The CDR3 DNA follows: TGCGCCAGCAGCTTCACAACAGGGGTTTATCAGCCCCAGCATTTT. Its translation is CASSFTTGVYQPQHF.

V and J are TRBV2 and TRBJ2-1, with 8 nucleotides matching TRBD1. CDR3 length: 16 residues. CDR1 is SNHLY and CDR2 is FYNNEI in the germline V gene. V lost 4 bases, J lost 4 bases, and 9 bases stayed unmatched. The CDR3 sequence is CASSGESGGRYNEQFF. CDR3 nucleotides: TGTGCCAGCAGTGGGGAGTCAGGGGGCAGATACAATGAGCAGTTCTTC.

This rearrangement joins TRBV5-1 to TRBJ1-2; D is possibly TRBD1 (6 bases). The CDR3 extends over 15 amino acids. V was cut by 0 bases and J by 8 bases, with 17 bases left in between. CDR1 and CDR2 (germline): SGHRS, YFSETQ. CDR3 region: CASSLAGPPRGGYTF. In DNA form, the CDR3 reads TGCGCCAGCAGCTTGGCCGGTCCGCCTAGGGGGGGCTACACCTTC.

In its sample, this clone was seen once. At the DNA level, this CDR3 is encoded by other sequences in the same sample as well. This chain connects TRBV5-1 to TRBJ1-3, with TRBD1 matching over 8 bases. Germline-derived CDR1 and CDR2 are SGHRS and YFSETQ. CDR3 length: 13 residues. The trim removed 4 bases at V and 7 bases at J, leaving 4 bases unmatched. The CDR3 bases are TGCGCCAGCAGCCTCGGACAGGGCAACACCATATATTTT. Translation: CASSLGQGNTIYF.

This clone was seen more than once but under ten times. This chain uses TRBV6-5 with TRBJ1-5, with 10 bases identical to TRBD1. This CDR3 has 15 amino acids. Per germline, CDR1 MNHEY and CDR2 SVGAGI. The V and J ends lost 5 bases and 6 bases, in that order; junction bases with no gene match: 7. The CDR3 nucleotides are TGTGCCAGCAGTCGAGGGACAGGGGTGAGTCAGCCCCAGCATTTT. Translated: CASSRGTGVSQPQHF.

The chain is built from TRBV10-3 and TRBJ2-3, with 11 bases fitting TRBD2. V lost 6 bases to trimming and J lost 3 bases; unmatched junction nucleotides: 5. The germline V gene encodes CDR1 ENHRY and CDR2 SYGVKD. There are 15 residues in the CDR3. CDR3 nucleotide sequence: TGTGCCATCAGCACTAGCGGGAGTAGGACAGATACGCAGTATTTT. Its translation: CAISTSGSRTDTQYF.